A selection of T cell receptor beta chains follows, all from one sample in a study of T-cell memory formation after mild COVID-19. Via MiXCR, TCRdb re-called the 5' RACE reads, giving one row per CDR3 protein. This table holds a few hundred thousand distinct CDR3 sequences, around 20% found once. Material for sequencing was PBMCs or a T cell subset sorted from them (not recorded which). These receptors originate from an adult woman who had mild COVID-19 (a few samples of this study predate the infection). Cell type and time point are not known. CDR3s include the opening cysteine and the closing phenylalanine or tryptophan. A D gene is named only where the DNA matches it firmly. Size tells how often a clone was seen (once, few, many) or the class of an expanded clone, and some rows leave it out.

size	J	D	V	DNA	CDR3
few	TRBJ2-1	TRBD2	TRBV20-1	TGCAGTGCTAGCCCTAGGCGGAGCGGGAGAAATGAGCAGTTCTTC	CSASPRRSGRNEQFF
few	TRBJ1-6	.	TRBV30	TGTGCCTGGAGTTTGGGGCCCAATTCACCCCTCCACTTT	CAWSLGPNSPLHF
medium-sized	TRBJ2-2	.	TRBV19	TGTGCCAGTAGTCCCGGGACTTTCTTACTCGGGGAGCTGTTTTTT	CASSPGTFLLGELFF
many	TRBJ2-1	TRBD2	TRBV7-7	TGTGCTAGCAGCTTAGAGACTAGCGGCTACAATGAGCAGTTCTTC	CASSLETSGYNEQFF
once	TRBJ2-1	.	TRBV4-2	TGTGCCAGCAGCATGGGGGTCGGTGTTAATGAGCAGTTCTTC	CASSMGVGVNEQFF
few	TRBJ1-4	.	TRBV5-1	TGCGCCAGCAGCTTTTCGGACCATGAAAAACTGTTTTTT	CASSFSDHEKLFF
few	TRBJ1-2	.	TRBV5-5	TGTGCCAGCAGTGGGCAGAACTATGGCTACACCTTC	CASSGQNYGYTF
.	TRBJ1-1	.	TRBV12-5	TGTGCTTCCGGGGCTGAACCGAACACTGAAGCTTTCTTT	CASGAEPNTEAFF
few	TRBJ2-3	.	TRBV9	TGTGCCAGCAGCGTGGCTAGCTCCGCAGATACGCAGTATTTT	CASSVASSADTQYF
many	TRBJ2-1	.	TRBV5-6	TGTGCCAGCAGCTACGATTACAATGAGCAGTTCTTC	CASSYDYNEQFF
.	TRBJ2-3	TRBD1	TRBV5-1	TGCGCCAGCAGCTTGACTTTCGGGACAGCCACAGATACGCAGTATTTT	CASSLTFGTATDTQYF
.	TRBJ1-1	.	TRBV12-3/TRBV12-4	TGTGCCAGCAGTTCGCTCAATCGGATGAACACTGAAGCTTTCTTT	CASSSLNRMNTEAFF
.	TRBJ2-3	.	TRBV12-3/TRBV12-4	TGTGCCAGCAGTTTAACCGGGACCCGGGGCACAGATACGCAGTATTTT	CASSLTGTRGTDTQYF
few	TRBJ2-7	.	TRBV6-2/TRBV6-3	TGTGCCAGCAGTTACACCGTCGGGCAGCTGGGCCACGAGCAGTACTTC	CASSYTVGQLGHEQYF
few	TRBJ2-7	.	TRBV5-6	TGTGCCAGCAGCTCCGGGACTCTCCTTTCGGCCTACGAGCAGTACTTC	CASSSGTLLSAYEQYF
.	TRBJ1-2	.	TRBV6-1	TGTGCCAGCAGTGTAAACTATGGCTACACCTTC	CASSVNYGYTF
few	TRBJ1-1	TRBD1	TRBV30	TGTGCCTGGAGATTCCTGGACAGGGGGGAGGGTGAAGCTTTCTTT	CAWRFLDRGEGEAFF
few	TRBJ2-5	TRBD1	TRBV30	TGTGCCTGGAGTCCAAAGGACAGGGTCCAGTACTTC	CAWSPKDRVQYF
many	TRBJ2-1	TRBD1	TRBV2	TGTGCCAGCAGTGAGAGGGGGCGGCTACACTCCTACAATGAGCAGTTCTTC	CASSERGRLHSYNEQFF
.	TRBJ1-1	.	TRBV13	TGTGCCAGCAGCTTAGGCACGGCGACAGAAAACACTGAAGCTTTCTTT	CASSLGTATENTEAFF
.	TRBJ2-7	TRBD1	TRBV4-3	TGCGCCAGCAGCCAAGATTTTTCAGGGGGCGGCGAGCAGTACTTC	CASSQDFSGGGEQYF
few	TRBJ2-3	.	TRBV4-2	TGTGCCAGCAGCCAAGGGGACATTTTAGGGAATACGCAGTATTTT	CASSQGDILGNTQYF
few	TRBJ2-5	TRBD1	TRBV11-3	TGTGCCAGCGAGCGGACAGGGGATCCGGAGACCCAGTACTTC	CASERTGDPETQYF
many	TRBJ2-2	.	TRBV12-3/TRBV12-4	TGTGCCAGCACACACCTTCGGAACATCAACACCGGGGAGCTGTTTTTT	CASTHLRNINTGELFF
few	TRBJ2-7	TRBD2	TRBV5-4	TGTGCCAGCAGTTTGAATAGCGGGGGGGCCCACGAGCAGTACTTC	CASSLNSGGAHEQYF
.	TRBJ2-1	TRBD1	TRBV12-3/TRBV12-4	TGTGCCAGCAGCGCCCGAGGGGGCACTGAGCAGTTCTTC	CASSARGGTEQFF
.	TRBJ1-4	.	TRBV11-2	TGTGCCAGCAGTTCGGTAGAAAAACTGTTTTTT	CASSSVEKLFF
.	TRBJ2-1	.	TRBV20-1	TGCAGTGCTAGAGGCCCTTTGACGGACGGTTACAATGAGCAGTTCTTC	CSARGPLTDGYNEQFF
few	TRBJ2-1	TRBD1	TRBV18	TGTGCCAGCTCATACGGACAGGGGGCGGATGAGCAGTTCTTC	CASSYGQGADEQFF
.	TRBJ2-6	.	TRBV7-6	TGTGCCAGCAGCTCTCAATCCCGAGGGGAGACTGGGGCCAACGTCCTGACTTTC	CASSSQSRGETGANVLTF
.	TRBJ2-3	TRBD2	TRBV20-1	TGCAGTGCGCCAGAAGCGGGAGCTGGAGATACGCAGTATTTT	CSAPEAGAGDTQYF